This T cell receptor (beta chain) originates from a study of T cells in Graves' hyperthyroidism and ophthalmopathy. Overall study results and limits: Separation of ophthalmopathy from stable hyperthyroidism was achieved by a 13 V-J model. Most expanded thyroid clonotypes above 0.001 recurred in blood.

This clonotype was detected many times. Its antigen is undetermined. Amplification yielded TCR beta CDR3 regions, with RNA transcripts as the source. HTBI primers were employed in a first-round RT-PCR of the TCR CDR3. TCRdb itself ran the multiplex PCR reads through MiXCR, one entry per CDR3 protein. The table includes 400,000 or so distinct CDR3 sequences, more than 12% detected once. With 2 bases removed from V and 2 bases from J, the gap between germline ends came to 10 bases. This CDR3 has 14 residues. The germline gives CDR1 MNHNS, CDR2 SASEGT. A Clinical Activity Score of at least 3, a NOSPECS grade of at least 4 and a duration under 3 months were recorded in the ophthalmopathy patients.

The sample comprised blood. This TCR was sampled from a man over 45 with Graves' ophthalmopathy. The V call is TRBV6-1, the J call TRBJ2-7; TRBD2 might be the D (6 bases). Here the CDR3 reads CASSEPTGAYEQYF. CDR3 DNA sequence: TGTGCCAGCAGTGAACCCACGGGGGCCTACGAGCAGTACTTC.